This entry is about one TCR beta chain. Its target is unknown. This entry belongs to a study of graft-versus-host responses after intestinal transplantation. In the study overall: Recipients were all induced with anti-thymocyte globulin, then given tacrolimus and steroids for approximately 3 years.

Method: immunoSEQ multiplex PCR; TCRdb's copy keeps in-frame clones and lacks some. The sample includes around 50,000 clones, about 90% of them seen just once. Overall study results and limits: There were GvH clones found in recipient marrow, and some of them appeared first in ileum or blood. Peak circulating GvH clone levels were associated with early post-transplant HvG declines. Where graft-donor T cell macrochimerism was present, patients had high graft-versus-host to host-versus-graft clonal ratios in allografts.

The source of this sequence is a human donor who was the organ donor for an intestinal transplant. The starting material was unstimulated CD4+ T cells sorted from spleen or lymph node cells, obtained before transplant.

DNA of the CDR3: TGTGCCAGCAGCTTAGGACTAGGAGAGACCCAGTACTTC. Amino acid sequence: CASSLGLGETQYF. J is TRBJ2-5 and V is TRBV7-2, with TRBD2 as a possible D gene (6 bases). This CDR3 region has 13 residues. V dropped 1 base and J dropped 4 bases, with 7 bases sitting between them. Germline V gives CDR1 SGHTA, CDR2 FQGNSA.